Following are 27 T cell receptor beta chains from one sample sequenced in a study of breast tumors, draining lymph nodes, adjacent tissues. TCRdb re-called the multiplex PCR reads through MiXCR, storing one row per CDR3 protein. The sample lists approximately 210,000 distinct CDR3 sequences, less than 45% occurring once. Breast cancer patients provided tissue from their axillary draining lymph nodes. Material for sequencing was axillary lymph node tissue. The receptor set was obtained from a female donor with breast cancer. Some clones in this sample may be carry-over from other donors' samples.

This chain uses TRBV12-3 or TRBV12-4 with TRBJ1-6, with D maybe TRBD1 (5 bases). The V end was cut by 10 bases, the J end by 7 bases, with 23 bases between. The CDR3 length is 16 residues. This CDR3 reads CAIRSSVGRQNSPLHF. CDR3 nucleotides: TGTGCCATACGGAGCAGTGTGGGACGGCAGAATTCACCCCTCCACTTT.

This clonotype was counted at least ten times. This chain uses TRBV12-3 or TRBV12-4 with TRBJ1-4; D call uncertain. The CDR3 consists of 15 residues. V dropped 8 bases and J dropped 8 bases, with 21 bases sitting between them. In nucleotides, the CDR3 is TGTGCCAGCGGGCGCCTGCGCGGGTTGAGCGAAAAACTGTTTTTT. This encodes CASGRLRGLSEKLFF.

In the case of this clonotype: One end of the junction does not line up with germline, which may come from a read error. In nucleotides, the CDR3 is TGTGCCAGCAGCCTTCAATCAGCCCCAGCATTT. Encoded protein: CASSLQSAPAF. This chain links TRBV14 with TRBJ1-5; no reliable D call. Looked up from germline, CDR1 is SGHDN and CDR2 is FVKESK. This CDR3 comprises 11 residues.

This clonotype was counted a few times. One base away lies a much larger clone, so this may be a sequencing read error. J is TRBJ1-2 and V is TRBV7-2; the D is unclear. The CDR3 has 15 amino acids. CDR1 and CDR2 from the germline V gene are SGHTA and FQGNSA. In DNA, the CDR3 is TGTGCCAGCAGCTTAGAGCTCCGGGGTAACTATGGCTACCCCTTC. The encoded protein is CASSLELRGNYGYPF.

This clonotype has a count of ten or more. The J gene is TRBJ1-5, the V gene TRBV20-1; maybe TRBD1 (6 bases). Looked up from germline, CDR1 is DFQATT and CDR2 is SNEGSKA (reference sequence). There are 16 residues in the CDR3. V was shortened by 3 bases and J by 0 bases, with 15 bases between the two germline ends. The CDR3 is CSAREGGVFSNQPQHF. The CDR3 DNA sequence: TGCAGTGCTAGGGAGGGGGGGGTATTTAGCAATCAGCCCCAGCATTTT.

This clonotype has at least ten counts. The genes are TRBV5-1 and TRBJ2-3; 8 positions agree with TRBD2. Trimming removed 0 bases from V and 2 bases from J; junction bases left unmatched: 8. CDR1 is SGHRS, CDR2 YFSETQ, per germline. The CDR3 has 17 residues. The CDR3 bases are TGCGCCAGCAGCTTGGCGTTTGGCGGGAGGCACACAGATACGCAGTATTTT. Its protein product is CASSLAFGGRHTDTQYF.

The rearrangement uses TRBV9 and TRBJ1-3; possibly TRBD1 for D (6 bases). Germline loops: CDR1 SGDLS, CDR2 YYNGEE. This CDR3 region has 14 residues. The ends were cut back, 0 bases at V and 3 bases at J, with 7 bases in the middle. CDR3 coding DNA: TGTGCCAGCAGCGTAGGGACAGTTGGAAACACCATATATTTT. Its translation is CASSVGTVGNTIYF.

Worth noting for this clonotype: A much larger clone differs from this one at a single base, so this may be a read error. The V call is TRBV20-1, the J call TRBJ2-1; tentative D call: TRBD2 (6 bases). Looked up from germline, CDR1 is DFQATT and CDR2 is SNEGSKA (reference sequence). CDR3 size: 14 residues. CDR3 protein: CSARGRGAYTEQFF. The CDR3 coding sequence is TGCAGTGCTAGAGGGCGGGGAGCTTACACTGAGCAGTTCTTC.

In its sample, this clonotype was seen a few times. This chain uses TRBV2 with TRBJ1-1, with no clear D. The length of the CDR3 is 15 residues. V was clipped by 7 bases and J by 0 bases, with 15 bases between them. The germline V gene encodes CDR1 SNHLY and CDR2 FYNNEI. CDR3 sequence (DNA): TGTGCCAGCACCTCCTCAACTGTGATGAACACTGAAGCTTTCTTT. Its protein product is CASTSSTVMNTEAFF.

This clonotype was detected only a few times. The V gene is TRBV5-6, the J gene TRBJ2-5; 10 bases align to TRBD1. V dropped 2 bases and J dropped 5; count of bases not matched to a gene: 9. The CDR3 totals 16 residues. Germline-derived CDR1 and CDR2 are SGHDT and YYEEEE. The CDR3 coding sequence is TGTGCCAGCAGCTTAAAGGGACAGGGGTTCTTGGAGACCCAGTACTTC. Translating it yields CASSLKGQGFLETQYF.

This clonotype was detected ten times or more. The chain joins TRBV5-5 to TRBJ2-7; D might be TRBD2 (6 bases). The CDR3 contains 16 residues. In germline, CDR1 is SGHKS, CDR2 YYEKEE (reference sequence). Trimming took off 1 base at V and 4 bases at J, with 18 bases between the two ends. This CDR3 is CASSLRGGAGGYEQYF. The CDR3 region has the DNA TGTGCCAGCAGCTTGAGAGGAGGGGCCGGGGGTTACGAGCAGTACTTC.

This clonotype was counted ten times or more. This chain connects TRBV11-1 to TRBJ2-7, with D maybe TRBD2 (5 bases). Trimming took 5 bases from V and 4 from J, leaving 12 bases between them. The CDR3 sequence is 13 residues long. Germline V gene lookup returns CDR1 SGHAT and CDR2 FQDESV (reference sequence). The CDR3 bases are TGTGCCAGCAGCCCCGGACTCATTTACGAGCAGTACTTC. It specifies CASSPGLIYEQYF.

V usage is TRBV20-1 and J usage is TRBJ2-1, with TRBD2 identical over 10 bases. Per germline, CDR1 DFQATT and CDR2 SNEGSKA (reference sequence). The CDR3 covers 14 residues. J was trimmed by 3 bases and V by 6 bases; bases with no gene match: 5. CDR3 nucleotide sequence: TGCAGTGCAACTAGCGGGACAGTCTACAATGAGCAGTTCTTC. This translates into CSATSGTVYNEQFF.

This clonotype has a count of ten or more. This chain joins TRBV6-1 and TRBJ1-6; weak D call: TRBD1 (6 bases). This CDR3 spans 14 amino acids. With 6 bases removed from V and 7 bases from J, the gap between germline ends came to 13 bases. CDR1 is MNHNS and CDR2 is SASEGT in the germline V gene. The CDR3: CASRAAGVNSPLHF. For the CDR3, the DNA is TGTGCCAGCAGGGCCGCAGGGGTAAATTCACCCCTCCACTTT.

The gene calls are TRBV7-9 and TRBJ1-4; D remains unclear. V shed 1 base and J shed 4 bases, with 10 bases lying between them. Germline-derived CDR1 and CDR2 are SEHNR and FQNEAQ (reference sequence). The CDR3 has 15 amino acids. The CDR3 DNA reads as TGTGCCAGCAGCTTAGTAGACACTCTTAATGAAAAACTGTTTTTT. Its translation: CASSLVDTLNEKLFF.

This clonotype was counted only a few times. This sequence joins TRBV10-3 and TRBJ1-1, with 7 bases identical to TRBD1. V trimming: 4 bases; J trimming: 2 bases; junction bases outside the gene matches: 7. From germline, CDR1 is ENHRY and CDR2 SYGVKD. The CDR3 extends over 15 amino acids. The CDR3 loop is CAISGHTGVNTEAFF. The DNA for the CDR3 is TGTGCCATCAGTGGTCATACAGGGGTTAACACTGAAGCTTTCTTT.

In this sample, this clonotype turned up many times. The rearrangement joins TRBV7-6 to TRBJ2-1; perhaps TRBD2 as D (5 bases). The V and J ends lost 1 base and 10 bases respectively, with 11 bases between them. The CDR3 is 13 amino acids. Germline assignment: CDR1 SGHVS and CDR2 FNYEAQ. DNA for the CDR3: TGTGCCAGCAGCTTAGTTGGGTCGGGGGAGCAGTTCTTC. Amino acids: CASSLVGSGEQFF. The complete variable domain, with remaining parts taken from reference TRBV7-6 and TRBJ2-1, reads GAGVSQSPRYKVTKRGQDVALRCDPISGHVSLYWYRQALGQGPEFLTYFNYEAQQDKSGLPNDRFSAERPEGSISTLTIQRTEQRDSAMYRCASSLVGSGEQFFGPGTRLTVL.

This clonotype came up many times. CDR3 residues: CASSPRVLVTDTQYF. In nucleotides, the CDR3 is TGTGCCAGCAGCCCCCGAGTACTAGTCACAGATACGCAGTATTTT. The V call is TRBV7-3, the J call TRBJ2-3; D might be TRBD2 (5 bases). This CDR3 has 15 residues. CDR1 SGHTA and CDR2 FQGTGA come from the germline V gene. V was pared by 5 bases and J by 2 bases, with 14 bases between.

With regard to this clonotype: A much larger clone differs from this one at a single base, so this may be a read error. V and J are TRBV7-9 and TRBJ2-3, with 7 positions matching TRBD2. The CDR3 length is 15 residues. J gave up 4 bases and V 1 base, and 5 bases lay outside the gene matches. Per the germline V gene, CDR1 is SEHNR and CDR2 is FQNEAQ (reference sequence). CDR3 DNA sequence: TGTGCCAGCAGCTTAGGGGGCGCGGGAGCAGATACGCAGTATTTT. As protein: CASSLGGAGADTQYF.

This clonotype was counted ten times or more. The chain has TRBV7-2 and TRBJ2-1; D is unresolved. V lost 5 bases and J 9 bases, leaving 26 bases between the germline ends. Per the germline V gene, CDR1 is SGHTA and CDR2 is FQGNSA. This CDR3 region has 17 residues. The CDR3 nucleotides read TGTGCCAGCAGCCCTAGTTTGATAGTCTGGATTTTCGGTGAGCAGTTCTTC. This sequence encodes CASSPSLIVWIFGEQFF.

On this clonotype itself: One junction end does not reproduce the germline sequence, and a read error may be involved. The chain joins TRBV24-1 to TRBJ1-2; TRBD1 matches 7 bases. The CDR3 is made up of 16 amino acids. From germline, CDR1 is KGHDR and CDR2 SFDVKD. The CDR3 spells CASSLVVQGPNYGYTF. The CDR3 bases are TGCGCCAGCAGCTTGGTGGTACAGGGGCCTAACTATGGCTACACCTTC.

This clonotype came up many times. V usage is TRBV20-1 and J usage is TRBJ1-3, with a possible D match to TRBD1 (6 bases). V gave up 0 bases and J gave up 3 bases, with 12 bases separating them. The germline gives CDR1 DFQATT, CDR2 SNEGSKA (reference sequence). The CDR3 is 15 amino acids. CDR3 amino acids: CSARDQQGNGNTIYF. CDR3 sequence (DNA): TGCAGTGCTAGAGATCAACAGGGAAATGGAAACACCATATATTTT.

This clonotype was recorded many times. The V call is TRBV5-4, the J call TRBJ2-7; no clear D. Trimming shortened V by 1 base and J by 5 bases, and 10 bases separated the two germline ends. This CDR3 is built from 13 residues. Germline loops: CDR1 SGHNT, CDR2 YYREEE (reference sequence). For the CDR3, the DNA is TGTGCCAGCAGCTTGTTCGGATTGCACGAGCAGTACTTC. It codes for CASSLFGLHEQYF.

A word on this clonotype: Relative to the germline gene, one junction end is altered; a read error may explain this. CDR3 nucleotide sequence: TGTTCCAGCAGCCTTGGACTAGCGGGTCCCGACGAGCAGTACTTC. It encodes CSSSLGLAGPDEQYF. The chain links TRBV27 to TRBJ2-7; TRBD2 matches 11 bases. Germline V gene sequence: CDR1 MNHEY, CDR2 SMNVEV (reference sequence). The CDR3 runs to 15 residues.

This clonotype was seen a few times. The rearrangement joins TRBV4-1 to TRBJ1-6; 8 bases match TRBD1. Germline CDR1 and CDR2: MGHRA and YSYEKL. The CDR3 spans 16 residues. With 3 bases clipped from V and 5 bases from J, the junction kept 6 bases outside the gene matches. DNA of the CDR3: TGCGCCAGCAGCCAGGACCCGGGACAGGATAATTCACCCCTCCACTTT. Protein sequence: CASSQDPGQDNSPLHF.

This clonotype was seen repeatedly, ten times or more. V is TRBV7-9 and J is TRBJ1-5; 10 nucleotides align to TRBD1. Germline loops: CDR1 SEHNR, CDR2 FQNEAQ (reference sequence). This CDR3 comprises 17 residues. V lost 5 bases and J lost 5; bases outside the gene matches: 12. DNA of the CDR3: TGTGCCAGCAGCCTCTCGACCGGGACAGGGGTGGATCAGCCCCAGCATTTT. Translated, it gives CASSLSTGTGVDQPQHF.

The sample holds many counts of this clonotype. The V and J genes are TRBV20-1 and TRBJ1-3; D perhaps matches TRBD1 (5 bases). V shed 5 bases and J shed 4 bases, with 21 bases lying between them. CDR1 is DFQATT, CDR2 SNEGSKA, per germline (reference sequence). The CDR3 extends over 16 amino acids. The CDR3 is CSASQNRGRKGNTIYF. As DNA, the CDR3 is TGCAGTGCTTCCCAAAATAGGGGCCGGAAAGGAAACACCATATATTTT.